The T cell receptor (beta chain) under discussion was sequenced for a study of technical replicates of blood from four donors. The germline V gene encodes CDR1 SGHRS and CDR2 YFSETQ. The trim removed 3 bases at V and 5 bases at J, leaving 12 bases unmatched. The CDR3 has 16 amino acids. Clones were read by immunoSEQ multiplex PCR, and TCRdb kept only the in-frame ones, dropping some. Of 75,000 to 100,000 clones listed, less than 95% were seen once; the top ten hold less than 0.35%. The clonotype was recovered from a human donor in good health. The chain is built from TRBV5-1 and TRBJ2-7, with 9 bases identical to TRBD1. The sample was T cells isolated from PBMCs. The DNA for the CDR3 is TGCGCCAGCAGCTCCGGAACCGGACAGGGGAACGACGAGCAGTACTTC. It codes for CASSSGTGQGNDEQYF.